This T cell receptor (beta chain) came from a study of a mutant IDH1 vaccine in newly diagnosed glioma. Some clones are missing from TCRdb's copy, which holds only in-frame ones; the method was immunoSEQ multiplex PCR. The sample consists of over 30,000 clones, about four fifths of them appearing once. CDR1 is ENHRY and CDR2 is SYGVKD in the germline V gene. Losses at the gene ends were 4 bases for V and 2 bases for J; bases not matched to a gene: 4. The CDR3 has 14 residues. This clone was observed once. The time point denotes: baseline, week 1 (first vaccination visit). As for treatment: pre-vaccination baseline after standard-of-care therapy.

This receptor was identified in a man aged 45-60 years with glioma. Some clones in this sample may be carry-over from other donors' samples. The rearrangement links TRBV10-3 to TRBJ1-2; 7 nucleotides align to TRBD1. The sample in question was peripheral blood mononuclear cells (PBMCs), obtained from a glioma patient treated with radiotherapy, temozolomide or both. CDR3 protein: CAISAEQGNYGYTF. The CDR3 bases are TGTGCCATCAGTGCGGAACAGGGGAACTATGGCTACACCTTC.